The clone carrying this T cell receptor beta chain showed up just a few times. Germline-derived CDR1 and CDR2 are MNHEY and SVGAGI. The CDR3 totals 15 residues. V was trimmed by 2 bases and J by 0 bases, leaving 7 bases between them. These data are taken from a study of beta chain features in type 1 diabetes. The authors reverse transcribed all of the isolated RNA, so sequencing captured expressed TCRB transcripts. Method: immunoSEQ multiplex PCR; TCRdb's copy keeps in-frame clones and lacks some. The data contain about 930,000 clones, 17% of them singletons. The chain recombines TRBV6-5 with TRBJ2-2; unclear D gene. The sequencing sample was made of naive CD4+ T cells from blood. The clonotype was recovered from a woman aged 18 to 35 in good health. The CDR3 DNA reads TGTGCCAGCAGTTACGATGGTCCGAACACCGGGGAGCTGTTTTTT. Translation: CASSYDGPNTGELFF.